The clone carrying this T cell receptor (beta chain) was seen more than once but under ten times. This specimen belongs to a study of blood T cells in healthy people across ages. Every sample had a minimum of 6 million PBMCs isolated. Combining a sample-barcoded 5' primer with a J-beta primer mix, a second PCR ran for about 6 to 11 cycles. From the 5' RACE reads, TCRdb called clonotypes with MiXCR, one entry per CDR3 protein. This table holds 1.5 million to 2 million distinct CDR3 sequences, 40% to 55% found once. With 3 bases removed from V and 0 bases from J, the gap between germline ends came to 12 bases. The CDR3 has 15 residues. CDR1 is SEHNR, CDR2 FQNEAQ, per germline (reference sequence).

The genes are TRBV7-9 and TRBJ2-7, with D perhaps TRBD2 (6 bases). This sequence was found in a woman between 40 and 50 years old in good health. The sequenced sample was blood. The CDR3 DNA reads TGTGCCAGCAGCTTGGAGGGCGGTCTCTCCTACGAGCAGTACTTC. This encodes CASSLEGGLSYEQYF.